The 26 T cell receptor beta chains given below trace back to one sample, sequenced in a study of OX40 agonist ivuxolimab in advanced cancers. Assay used: immunoSEQ multiplex PCR; TCRdb lists only in-frame clones, some missing. This table holds just over 95,000 clones, 85% to 90% found once. Here the sequenced sample was CD4+ or CD8+ T cells sorted from blood, taken in a trial of the OX40 agonist ivuxolimab. The receptors shown here come from an adult with an advanced solid tumor such as melanoma, head and neck, liver or kidney cancer.

This chain links TRBV7-2 with TRBJ2-1, with a weak D call TRBD1 (6 bases). The CDR3 extends over 15 amino acids. Deletions cut 5 bases from V and 2 bases from J, with 13 bases between. The germline CDR1 and CDR2 sequences are SGHTA and FQGNSA. CDR3 sequence reads: CASSQDRRTYNEQFF. The DNA for the CDR3 is TGTGCCAGCAGCCAGGACAGACGGACCTACAATGAGCAGTTCTTC.

This rearrangement joins TRBV6-1 to TRBJ2-7; D is possibly TRBD2 (5 bases). With 3 bases removed from V and 7 bases from J, the gap between germline ends came to 10 bases. Germline V CDR1 and CDR2: MNHNS, SASEGT. The CDR3 totals 12 residues. The CDR3 DNA reads TGTGCCAGCAGTGAGCGGAGGTTGGAGCAGTACTTC. This encodes CASSERRLEQYF.

The chain links TRBV6-5 to TRBJ1-5; D not resolved. CDR3 length equals 16 residues. CDR1 MNHEY and CDR2 SVGAGI come from the germline V gene. Between the trimmed V and J ends, which lost 0 bases and 0 bases, there was a span of 9 bases. CDR3 nucleotide sequence: TGTGCCAGCAGTTACTCCGGCCCGTATAGCAATCAGCCCCAGCATTTT. Its protein is CASSYSGPYSNQPQHF.

The chain employs TRBV15 and TRBJ1-5; no clear D. Trimming cost V 0 bases and J 2 bases, with 11 bases left between them. Germline V gives CDR1 LNHNV, CDR2 YYDKDF (reference sequence). The CDR3 contains 16 residues. The CDR3 loop reads CATSRDPSGRNQPQHF. CDR3 bases: TGTGCCACCAGCAGAGACCCGAGTGGCCGCAATCAGCCCCAGCATTTT.

V and J are TRBV6-1 and TRBJ1-1; no firm D call. V shed 8 bases and J shed 0 bases, with 16 bases lying between them. CDR3 length: 15 amino acids. CDR1 MNHNS and CDR2 SASEGT come from the germline V gene. CDR3 loop: CASCPVETMNTEAFF. CDR3 bases: TGTGCCAGCTGCCCTGTCGAGACCATGAACACTGAAGCTTTCTTT.

The rearrangement links TRBV18 to TRBJ2-3; 12 positions match TRBD2. V dropped 3 bases and J dropped 7; count of bases not matched to a gene: 8. In germline, CDR1 is KGHSH, CDR2 LQKENI. The CDR3 extends over 16 amino acids. The CDR3 nucleotides are TGTGCCAGCTCACCTTCTCCTAGCGGGGGGGCCCATACGCAGTATTTT. The encoded protein is CASSPSPSGGAHTQYF.

On this clone: Within the sample, other DNA sequences also encode this same CDR3. V and J are TRBV30 and TRBJ1-5, with no clear D. The germline V gene encodes CDR1 GTSNPN and CDR2 SVGIG (reference sequence). Trimming left V 0 bases short and J 0 bases short, with 6 bases between. This CDR3 contains 14 residues. The DNA of the CDR3 is TGTGCCTGGAGTGTTTCAGATAGCAATCAGCCCCAGCATTTT. It yields the protein CAWSVSDSNQPQHF.

This clone was observed once. The J gene is TRBJ1-3, the V gene TRBV30; D may be TRBD1 (5 bases). This CDR3 has 14 amino acids. V lost 3 bases, J lost 0 bases, and 9 bases lay in between. Germline V gene data show CDR1 as GTSNPN and CDR2 as SVGIG (reference sequence). The CDR3 bases are TGTGCCTGGAGGCCAACAGGCTCTGGAAACACCATATATTTT. Its protein is CAWRPTGSGNTIYF.

This sequence joins TRBV5-1 and TRBJ1-6; D is possibly TRBD1 (5 bases). Trimming took off 0 bases at V and 10 bases at J, with 14 bases between the two ends. The CDR3 totals 15 residues. The germline CDR1 and CDR2 sequences are SGHRS and YFSETQ. This CDR3 is CASSLAMGGDSPLHF. CDR3 bases: TGCGCCAGCAGCTTGGCCATGGGGGGTGACTCACCCCTCCACTTT.

The gene calls are TRBV6-1 and TRBJ1-5, with unresolved D. The CDR3 runs to 13 residues. The germline V gene has CDR1 MNHNS and CDR2 SASEGT. The V gene lost 3 bases and the J gene lost 6 bases, with 9 bases spanning the gap. In DNA form, the CDR3 reads TGTGCCAGCAGTGAGACTTTTGGTCAGCCCCAGCATTTT. Protein product: CASSETFGQPQHF.

The chain carries TRBV14 and TRBJ2-3; the D is unclear. From germline, CDR1 is SGHDN and CDR2 FVKESK. With 2 bases removed from V and 8 bases from J, the gap between germline ends came to 17 bases. This CDR3 has 15 amino acids. The CDR3 region is CASSQLTPAWATQYF. The CDR3 nucleotides read TGTGCCAGCAGCCAACTCACCCCAGCTTGGGCTACGCAGTATTTT.

The chain employs TRBV14 and TRBJ2-2, with D uncertain. V lost 4 bases, J lost 2 bases, and 8 bases lay in between. Germline V gives CDR1 SGHDN, CDR2 FVKESK. This CDR3 comprises 14 residues. The CDR3 DNA is TGTGCCAGCAGCCTTTACTTAAACACCGGGGAGCTGTTTTTT. Its protein is CASSLYLNTGELFF.

The chain has TRBV19 and TRBJ1-2, with 10 bases that match TRBD1. J was trimmed by 4 bases and V by 5 bases; bases with no gene match: 7. The CDR3 sequence is 15 residues long. Germline V gene sequence: CDR1 LNHDA, CDR2 SQIVND (reference sequence). The CDR3 nucleotides read TGTGCCAGTAGTCCCGACAGGGGGCGAGTCTATGGCTACACCTTC. Protein product: CASSPDRGRVYGYTF. The full variable domain, completed using reference TRBV19 and TRBJ1-2, is DGGITQSPKYLFRKEGQNVTLSCEQNLNHDAMYWYRQDPGQGLRLIYYSQIVNDFQKGDIAEGYSVSREKKESFPLTVTSAQKNPTAFYLCASSPDRGRVYGYTFGSGTRLTVV.

The rearrangement links TRBV27 to TRBJ1-5, with 7 bases fitting TRBD1. This CDR3 has 18 residues. V was clipped by 6 bases and J by 0 bases; unmatched bases: 14. Germline V gene lookup returns CDR1 MNHEY and CDR2 SMNVEV (reference sequence). The DNA of the CDR3 is TGTGCCAGCAGCCCGCTGACAGGGTGGAGGCCTAGCAATCAGCCCCAGCATTTT. It is translated as CASSPLTGWRPSNQPQHF.

The chain links TRBV18 to TRBJ1-5; D unclear. V gave up 3 bases and J gave up 11 bases, with 14 bases separating them. From germline, CDR1 is KGHSH and CDR2 LQKENI. This CDR3 comprises 13 residues. The CDR3 is CASSPEFVGSQHF. DNA for the CDR3: TGTGCCAGCTCACCGGAGTTTGTGGGGTCCCAGCATTTT. Full variable domain (missing parts from reference TRBV18 and TRBJ1-5): NAGVMQNPRHLVRRRGQEARLRCSPMKGHSHVYWYRQLPEEGLKFMVYLQKENIIDESGMPKERFSAEFPKEGPSILRIQQVVRGDSAAYFCASSPEFVGSQHFGDGTRLSIL.

The chain links TRBV19 to TRBJ2-4, with D possibly TRBD2 on 5 matching bases. Germline CDR1 is LNHDA and CDR2 is SQIVND (reference sequence). CDR3 size: 15 residues. Between the trimmed V and J ends, which lost 3 bases and 1 base, there was a span of 10 bases. As DNA, the CDR3 is TGTGCCAGTAGTATTACGTGGGAGGCCAAAAACATTCAGTACTTC. The encoded protein is CASSITWEAKNIQYF.

The rearrangement joins TRBV4-1 to TRBJ1-1; D is unresolved. The CDR3 length is 14 residues. The V gene lost 1 base and the J gene lost 8 bases, with 14 bases spanning the gap. Per germline, CDR1 MGHRA and CDR2 YSYEKL. The CDR3 protein is CASSQVRSLREAFF. CDR3 sequence (DNA): TGCGCCAGCAGCCAAGTCCGATCCCTGAGAGAAGCTTTCTTT.

The V and J genes are TRBV18 and TRBJ2-5, with TRBD1 identical over 7 bases. CDR1 and CDR2 (germline): KGHSH, LQKENI. The CDR3 length is 14 residues. The V gene end was trimmed by 5 bases and the J gene end by 1 base; junction bases not matched to a gene: 4. For the CDR3, the DNA is TGTGCCAGCTCAGTCGACAGGGCCCAAGAGACCCAGTACTTC. Translating gives CASSVDRAQETQYF.

The chain recombines TRBV7-3 with TRBJ2-1; no firm D call. Germline V gives CDR1 SGHTA, CDR2 FQGTGA. Trimming cost V 5 bases and J 2 bases, with 13 bases left between them. The CDR3 length is 15 residues. The CDR3 nucleotides read TGTGCCAGCAGCCCCCAGGTTGGTACCTACAATGAGCAGTTCTTC. Its protein product is CASSPQVGTYNEQFF.

The gene calls are TRBV28 and TRBJ1-6; TRBD1 is a possible D gene (5 bases). This CDR3 contains 15 residues. Germline V gives CDR1 MDHEN, CDR2 SYDVKM. V was shortened by 3 bases and J by 7 bases, with 13 bases between the two germline ends. The CDR3 DNA sequence: TGTGCCAGCAGTTTCGCTGGGGGGGGGAATTCACCCCTCCACTTT. Protein: CASSFAGGGNSPLHF.

The V and J genes are TRBV10-2 and TRBJ1-2, with D possibly being TRBD1 (5 bases). The V gene lost 3 bases and the J gene lost 4 bases, with 9 bases spanning the gap. From germline, CDR1 is WSHSY and CDR2 SAAADI. The CDR3 length is 13 residues. The CDR3: CASSDGGGYGYTF. The CDR3 nucleotides read TGCGCCAGCAGTGACGGGGGAGGCTATGGCTACACCTTC.

This clone has a single count. The rearrangement joins TRBV25-1 to TRBJ2-5; TRBD2 matches 8 bases. V dropped 2 bases and J dropped 7; count of bases not matched to a gene: 9. Germline assignment: CDR1 MGHDK and CDR2 SYGVNS. This CDR3 comprises 15 residues. The CDR3 sequence: CASSEAGTSGVTQYF. In DNA, the CDR3 is TGTGCCAGCAGTGAAGCCGGGACTAGTGGAGTGACCCAGTACTTC.

This clone was recorded once. The chain employs TRBV19 and TRBJ1-1; TRBD1 aligns across 7 bases. This CDR3 region has 13 residues. Trimming took 10 bases from V and 5 from J; bases not matched to a gene: 10. From germline, CDR1 is LNHDA and CDR2 SQIVND (reference sequence). The CDR3 loop reads CATTPGGRTEAFF. The CDR3 region has the DNA TGTGCCACTACTCCAGGGGGTAGGACTGAAGCTTTCTTT.

V is TRBV29-1 and J is TRBJ2-7; D is undetermined. The CDR3 covers 12 residues. Trimming took 2 bases from V and 5 from J, leaving 10 bases between them. The germline CDR1 and CDR2 sequences are SQVTM and ANQGSEA. This CDR3 reads CSVEKGQNEQYF. The CDR3 bases are TGCAGCGTTGAAAAAGGGCAGAACGAGCAGTACTTC.

V and J are TRBV10-1 and TRBJ1-1; D uncertain. This CDR3 is 13 amino acids long. Germline CDR1 reads WNHNN; CDR2 reads SYGVQD (reference sequence). The V and J ends lost 2 bases and 0 bases respectively, with 4 bases between them. This CDR3 reads CASSENMNTEAFF. In nucleotides, the CDR3 is TGCGCCAGCAGTGAGAACATGAACACTGAAGCTTTCTTT.

The chain is built from TRBV30 and TRBJ1-3, with D unresolved. The CDR3 is 17 amino acids. V lost 0 bases, J lost 0 bases, and 15 bases lay in between. The germline CDR1 and CDR2 sequences are GTSNPN and SVGIG (reference sequence). CDR3 in amino acids: CAWSVSPRKISGNTIYF. CDR3 nucleotides: TGTGCCTGGAGTGTATCCCCCCGTAAGATCTCTGGAAACACCATATATTTT.